This is a list of T cell receptor beta chains from one sample in a study of blood T cells in healthy people across ages. TCRdb itself ran the 5' RACE reads through MiXCR, one entry per CDR3 protein. The profile shows 780,000 or so distinct CDR3 sequences, 56% of them singletons. The specimen was blood. The receptor source for this set is a man between 40 and 49 years old in good health. Each CDR3 is given with its conserved first and last residue. A D gene is named only where the DNA matches it firmly. A clone size is listed for some rows: how often the clone was seen (once, few, many), or a class if it is expanded.

V gene	D gene	clone size	J gene	CDR3 DNA	CDR3 protein
TRBV7-2	TRBD2	once	TRBJ2-1	TGTGCCAGCAGCTTAAATGGCGGGGGGGCCTCGAATGAGCAGTTCTTC	CASSLNGGGASNEQFF
TRBV7-2	-	-	TRBJ2-7	TGTGCCAGCAGCTTGGCGGGGACGAGGGAGCAGTACTTC	CASSLAGTREQYF
TRBV7-8	-	once	TRBJ2-7	TGTGCCAGCAGCGACACGGCTTACAGGGCTGACGAGCAGTACTTC	CASSDTAYRADEQYF
TRBV4-1	-	once	TRBJ2-5	TGCGCCAGCAGCCAAGTAATAAAAGAGACCCAGTACTTC	CASSQVIKETQYF
TRBV5-1	-	-	TRBJ2-3	TGCGCCACCAGGGGGGAGCTCACAGATACGCAGTATTTT	CATRGELTDTQYF
TRBV5-8	-	-	TRBJ1-5	TGTGCCGGCAGCTTTGGGAATAGCAATCAGCCCCAGCATTTT	CAGSFGNSNQPQHF
TRBV7-2	-	-	TRBJ2-1	TGTGCCAGCAGCCGCGTTGGCGGAACTTACAATGAGCAGTTCTTC	CASSRVGGTYNEQFF
TRBV28	-	-	TRBJ2-4	TGTGCCAGCAGTCAAACAGGGACCCTGGGCAAAAACATTCAGTACTTC	CASSQTGTLGKNIQYF
TRBV9	-	-	TRBJ1-2	TGTGCCAGCAGCGTAGGTGTAGACCCTATTGGTTTCTATGGCTACACCTTC	CASSVGVDPIGFYGYTF
TRBV7-2	TRBD2	-	TRBJ2-1	TGTGCCAGCAGCTTCGAGCGGGGCTACAATGAGCAGTTCTTC	CASSFERGYNEQFF
TRBV20-1	TRBD1	-	TRBJ1-1	TGCAGTGCTAGACCTACAGGGGGTTTTGGGAACACTGAAGCTTTCTTT	CSARPTGGFGNTEAFF
TRBV4-2	-	-	TRBJ2-2	TGTGCCAGCAGCCAACCGGGATCGAACACCGGGGAGCTGTTTTTT	CASSQPGSNTGELFF
TRBV7-6	-	once	TRBJ2-1	TGTGCCAGCGGCTTAGAGCAGCCGAGGTCAATTAACAATGAGCAGTTCTTC	CASGLEQPRSINNEQFF
TRBV12-5	TRBD2	-	TRBJ2-7	TGTGCTAGTGGTCCACCGGGGGGGGCCGAGCAGTACTTC	CASGPPGGAEQYF
TRBV4-3	-	few	TRBJ2-1	TGCGCCAGCAGCCGGCTCTCTGAGGGGCCCTACAATGAGCAGTTCTTC	CASSRLSEGPYNEQFF
TRBV4-3	TRBD1	-	TRBJ2-5	TGCGCCAGCAGCCACGGATACAGGGGGAGGCAAGAGACCCAGTACTTC	CASSHGYRGRQETQYF
TRBV6-2/TRBV6-3	TRBD2	-	TRBJ2-4	TGTGCCAGCAGCCCCGGCAGGACTAGCGGGAACATAGGGGAGCAGTACTTC	CASSPGRTSGNIGEQYF
TRBV5-1	TRBD2	-	TRBJ2-5	TGCGCCAGCAGCTTGGTAGTAGCGGGAGGGCCGGAGAATGAGCAGTACTTC	CASSLVVAGGPENEQYF
TRBV10-3	-	-	TRBJ2-1	TGTGCCATTAACCCGCGACTAGACGCCGATGAGCAGTTCTTC	CAINPRLDADEQFF
TRBV27	-	-	TRBJ1-2	TGTGCCAGCAGTTTGGGATTCATAGGGGCAGGCCAAACGCAGGGCTACACCTTC	CASSLGFIGAGQTQGYTF
TRBV9	-	-	TRBJ1-5	TGTGCCAGCAGCCCGGACGGGACTAATCAGCCCCAGCATTTT	CASSPDGTNQPQHF
TRBV2	-	-	TRBJ1-2	TGTGCCAGCAGGAGAGATAGCTATGGCTACACCTTC	CASRRDSYGYTF
TRBV5-1	-	-	TRBJ2-3	TGCGCCAGCAGCTTGGTGGCGACCCCGCCAGATACGCAGTATTTT	CASSLVATPPDTQYF
TRBV28	-	-	TRBJ2-7	TGTGCCAGCAGTTTATCCGGGTCCATGGGGTACTTC	CASSLSGSMGYF
TRBV4-3	-	-	TRBJ1-5	TGCGCCAGCAGCCAAGGTGGCGTCAGGGGCAATCAGCCCCAGCATTTT	CASSQGGVRGNQPQHF
TRBV27	-	many	TRBJ2-7	TGTGCCAGCAGTTTAAACCAGGGCTACGAGCAGTACTTC	CASSLNQGYEQYF
TRBV6-5	TRBD1	-	TRBJ2-7	TGTGCCAGCAGTTACGTCCGACCGGGACAGTCCTACGCAGAGCAGTACTTC	CASSYVRPGQSYAEQYF
TRBV5-1	TRBD2	-	TRBJ2-5	TGCGCCACCGGGGAGGGTTTCGGCCAAGAGACCCAGTACTTC	CATGEGFGQETQYF
TRBV27	TRBD2	few	TRBJ2-4	TGTGCCAGCAGTTTTTCGGGGGGTGGAAACATTCAGTACTTC	CASSFSGGGNIQYF
TRBV12-3/TRBV12-4	-	-	TRBJ2-1	TGTGCCAGCAGGCCGGGACACAACAACATCCACAACTTCCACAATGAGCAGTTCTTC	CASRPGHNNIHNFHNEQFF
TRBV28	TRBD1	-	TRBJ1-1	TGTGCCAGCATAACAGGGGTGGGCACTGAAGCTTTCTTT	CASITGVGTEAFF
TRBV13	-	-	TRBJ1-6	TGTGCCAGCAGCTTAGTACGCGCCCCAGGGAATTCACCCCTCCACTTT	CASSLVRAPGNSPLHF
TRBV12-5	-	-	TRBJ2-1	TGTGCTAGTGGTTTGGTAGGTATGGGGAACTACAATGAGCAGTTCTTC	CASGLVGMGNYNEQFF
TRBV6-2/TRBV6-3	TRBD1	-	TRBJ1-4	TGTGCCAGCAGTCCCCCGCCCTACAGGGGGATATATGAAAAACTGTTTTTT	CASSPPPYRGIYEKLFF
TRBV4-3	TRBD1	once	TRBJ1-1	TGCGCCAGCAGCCAAGATCCGGGGGACAGCACTGAAGCTTTCTTT	CASSQDPGDSTEAFF
TRBV29-1	-	-	TRBJ2-7	TGCAGCGTTGAAGTGGGTGGCCAGGACCTCTACGAGCAGTACTTC	CSVEVGGQDLYEQYF
TRBV7-2	TRBD2	-	TRBJ2-5	TGTGCCAGCAGCTTAGAGGCCCCCTTAGCGGGGGGGCGGGAGACCCAGTACTTC	CASSLEAPLAGGRETQYF
TRBV6-4	TRBD2	-	TRBJ2-5	TGTGCCAGCAGTGTCAGTAGCGGGAGAGGACAGAGCACAGATACGCAGTACTTC	CASSVSSGRGQSTDTQYF
TRBV6-5	-	few	TRBJ2-1	TGTGCCAGCAGTTACTACGGTGCCGGGGCCGACAATGAGCAGTTCTTC	CASSYYGAGADNEQFF
TRBV20-1	TRBD1	-	TRBJ2-7	TGCAGTGCTAGAGCGGGTGGGACAGGGTACCACGAGCAGTACTTC	CSARAGGTGYHEQYF
TRBV29-1	TRBD2	few	TRBJ2-1	TGCAGCGTTTACGGAGGGACTAGCGGGATGATTTCCTACAATGAGCAGTTCTTC	CSVYGGTSGMISYNEQFF
TRBV20-1	-	few	TRBJ2-7	TGCAGTGCTATGCCCTTCGTCGTTGGGAGCTACGAGCAGTACTTC	CSAMPFVVGSYEQYF
TRBV28	-	-	TRBJ1-2	TGTGCCAGCAGTTCCTCTGGGCAGCCCGGCTACACCTTC	CASSSSGQPGYTF
TRBV6-5	-	-	TRBJ2-3	TGTGCCAGCAGTTATAGGGGTCTCAGCACAGATACGCAGTATTTT	CASSYRGLSTDTQYF
TRBV28	-	-	TRBJ2-3	TGTGCCAGCAGTTTAGCGGTGAGCACAGGTACGCAGTATTTT	CASSLAVSTGTQYF
TRBV29-1	-	-	TRBJ1-1	TGCAGCGACAGTGCTTCTATGAACACTGAAGCTTTCTTT	CSDSASMNTEAFF